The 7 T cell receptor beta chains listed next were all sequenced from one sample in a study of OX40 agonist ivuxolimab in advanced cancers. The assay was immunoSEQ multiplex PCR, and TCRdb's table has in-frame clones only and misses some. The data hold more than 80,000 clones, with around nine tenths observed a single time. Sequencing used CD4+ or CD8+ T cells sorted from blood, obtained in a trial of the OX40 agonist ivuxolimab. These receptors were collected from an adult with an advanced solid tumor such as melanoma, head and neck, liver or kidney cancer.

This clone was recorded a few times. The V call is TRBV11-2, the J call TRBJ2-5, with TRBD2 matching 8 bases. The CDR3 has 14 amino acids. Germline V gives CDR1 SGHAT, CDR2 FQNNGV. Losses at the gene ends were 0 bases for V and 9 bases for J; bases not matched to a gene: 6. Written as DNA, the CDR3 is TGTGCCAGCAGCTTAGAAGCGGGGGATTGGGCCCAGTACTTC. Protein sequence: CASSLEAGDWAQYF.

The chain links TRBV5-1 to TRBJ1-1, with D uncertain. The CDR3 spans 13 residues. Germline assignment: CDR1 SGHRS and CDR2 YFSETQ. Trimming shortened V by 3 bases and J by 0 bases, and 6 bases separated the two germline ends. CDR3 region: CASSYTVNTEAFF. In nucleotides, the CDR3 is TGCGCCAGCAGCTATACAGTGAACACTGAAGCTTTCTTT.

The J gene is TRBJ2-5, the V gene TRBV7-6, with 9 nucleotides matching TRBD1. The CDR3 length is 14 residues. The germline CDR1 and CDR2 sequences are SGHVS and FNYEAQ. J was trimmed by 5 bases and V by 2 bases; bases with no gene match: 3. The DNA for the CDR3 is TGTGCCAGCAGCTTACCCGACAGGGGGGAGACCCAGTACTTC. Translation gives CASSLPDRGETQYF.

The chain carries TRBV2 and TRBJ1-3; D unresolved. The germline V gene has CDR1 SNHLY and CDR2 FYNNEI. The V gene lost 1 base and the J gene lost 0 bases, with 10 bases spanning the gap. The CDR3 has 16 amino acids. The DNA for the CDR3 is TGTGCCAGCAGTGAAGGGACCGCAAACTCTGGAAACACCATATATTTT. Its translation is CASSEGTANSGNTIYF.

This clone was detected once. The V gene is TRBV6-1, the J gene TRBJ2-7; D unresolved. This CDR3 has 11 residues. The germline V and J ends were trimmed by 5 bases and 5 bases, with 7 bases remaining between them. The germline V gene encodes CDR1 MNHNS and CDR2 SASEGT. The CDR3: CASSFRDEQYF. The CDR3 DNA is TGTGCCAGCAGTTTCCGGGACGAGCAGTACTTC.

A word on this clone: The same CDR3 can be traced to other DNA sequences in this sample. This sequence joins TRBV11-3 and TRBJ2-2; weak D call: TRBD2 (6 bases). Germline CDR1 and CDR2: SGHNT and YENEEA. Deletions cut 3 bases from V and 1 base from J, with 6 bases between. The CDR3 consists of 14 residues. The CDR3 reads CASSFGGNTGELFF. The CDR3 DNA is TGTGCCAGCAGCTTCGGGGGGAACACCGGGGAGCTGTTTTTT.

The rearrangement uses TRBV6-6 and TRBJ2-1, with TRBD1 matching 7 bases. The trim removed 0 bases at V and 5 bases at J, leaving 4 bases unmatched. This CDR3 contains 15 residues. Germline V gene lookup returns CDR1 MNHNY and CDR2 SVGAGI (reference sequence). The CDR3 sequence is CASSYSRDSNNEQFF. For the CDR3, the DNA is TGTGCCAGCAGTTACTCCCGGGACAGCAACAATGAGCAGTTCTTC.